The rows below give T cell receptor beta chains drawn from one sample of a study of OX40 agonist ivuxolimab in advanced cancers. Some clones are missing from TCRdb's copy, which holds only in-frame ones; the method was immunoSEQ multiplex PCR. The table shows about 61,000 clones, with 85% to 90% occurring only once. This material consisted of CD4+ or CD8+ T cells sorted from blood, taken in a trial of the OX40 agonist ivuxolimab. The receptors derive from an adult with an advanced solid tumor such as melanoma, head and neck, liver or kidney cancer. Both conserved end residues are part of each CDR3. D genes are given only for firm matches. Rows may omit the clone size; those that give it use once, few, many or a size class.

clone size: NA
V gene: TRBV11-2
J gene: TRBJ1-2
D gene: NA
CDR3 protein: CASSLGSRRSYGYTF
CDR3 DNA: TGTGCCAGCAGCTTAGGGTCCAGACGTTCTTATGGCTACACCTTC

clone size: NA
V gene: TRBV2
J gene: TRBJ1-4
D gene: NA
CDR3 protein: CASTPRWGGTNEKLFF
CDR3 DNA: TGTGCCAGCACCCCCCGGTGGGGGGGAACTAATGAAAAACTGTTTTTT

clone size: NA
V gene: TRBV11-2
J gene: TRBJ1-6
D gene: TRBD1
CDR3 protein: CASSPRDRGNSPLHF
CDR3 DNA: TGTGCCAGCAGCCCCCGGGACAGGGGGAATTCACCCCTCCACTTT

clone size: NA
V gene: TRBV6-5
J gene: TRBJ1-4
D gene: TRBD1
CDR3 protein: CASRSTGATNEKLFF
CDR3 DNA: TGTGCCAGCAGGTCCACAGGGGCAACTAATGAAAAACTGTTTTTT

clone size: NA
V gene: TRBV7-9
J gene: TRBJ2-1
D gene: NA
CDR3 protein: CASQGNRRDEQFF
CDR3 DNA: TGTGCCAGCCAGGGAAACAGGCGGGATGAGCAGTTCTTC

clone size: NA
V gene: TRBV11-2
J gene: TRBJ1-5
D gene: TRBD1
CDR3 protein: CASSRGQGGQPQHF
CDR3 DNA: TGTGCCAGCAGCCGGGGACAGGGGGGTCAGCCCCAGCATTTT

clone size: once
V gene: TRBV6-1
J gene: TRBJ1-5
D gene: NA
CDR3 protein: CASSADQPQHF
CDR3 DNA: TGTGCCAGCAGTGCCGATCAGCCCCAGCATTTT

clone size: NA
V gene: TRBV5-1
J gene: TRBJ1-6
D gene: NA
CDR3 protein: CASSLAGGGAYNSPLHF
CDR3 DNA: TGCGCCAGCAGCTTGGCGGGGGGGGGAGCCTATAATTCACCCCTCCACTTT

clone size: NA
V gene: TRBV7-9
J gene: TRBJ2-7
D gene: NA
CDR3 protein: CASSSSLGAYEQYF
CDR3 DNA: TGTGCCAGCAGCTCTTCGCTAGGAGCCTACGAGCAGTACTTC

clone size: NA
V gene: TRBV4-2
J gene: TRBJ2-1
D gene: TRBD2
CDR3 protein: CASSQSSGAYNEQFF
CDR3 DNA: TGTGCCAGCAGCCAATCTAGCGGGGCCTACAATGAGCAGTTCTTC

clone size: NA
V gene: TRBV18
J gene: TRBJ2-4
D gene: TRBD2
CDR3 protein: CASSITGGPAKNIQYF
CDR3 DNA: TGTGCCAGCTCGATTACGGGGGGACCCGCCAAAAACATTCAGTACTTC

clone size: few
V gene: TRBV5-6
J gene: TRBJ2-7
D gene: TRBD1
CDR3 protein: CASSGTGTAYEQYF
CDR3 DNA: TGTGCCAGCAGCGGGACCGGGACAGCCTACGAGCAGTACTTC